The source of this T cell receptor (beta chain) is a study of shared clonotypes between healthy human individuals. Whole-study findings and limits: Clonotypes which were not shared had lower generation probabilities than clonotypes that all four donors shared. A handful of donors showed sharing of approximately 5% of naive CD4 clonotypes.

TCRdb's table, derived via immunoSEQ multiplex PCR, lists solely in-frame clones and lacks some. The table lists about 1.5 million clones, roughly 97% of them singletons. All donors were Caucasian adults living in Nashville, Tennessee. The ends were cut back, 5 bases at V and 0 bases at J, with 7 bases in the middle. There are 13 residues in the CDR3. Germline assignment: CDR1 SGHTA and CDR2 FQGNSA. As regards this clone: The antigen remains undetermined.

The sequenced sample was naive CD4+ T cells sorted from blood. The subset was: CD45RA+ positively selected. V gene TRBV7-2 combines with J gene TRBJ1-2; D call uncertain. This TCR came from a man aged 30 to 39 in good health. As DNA, the CDR3 is TGTGCCAGCAGCCCACAGCCTAACTATGGCTACACCTTC. Amino acids: CASSPQPNYGYTF.